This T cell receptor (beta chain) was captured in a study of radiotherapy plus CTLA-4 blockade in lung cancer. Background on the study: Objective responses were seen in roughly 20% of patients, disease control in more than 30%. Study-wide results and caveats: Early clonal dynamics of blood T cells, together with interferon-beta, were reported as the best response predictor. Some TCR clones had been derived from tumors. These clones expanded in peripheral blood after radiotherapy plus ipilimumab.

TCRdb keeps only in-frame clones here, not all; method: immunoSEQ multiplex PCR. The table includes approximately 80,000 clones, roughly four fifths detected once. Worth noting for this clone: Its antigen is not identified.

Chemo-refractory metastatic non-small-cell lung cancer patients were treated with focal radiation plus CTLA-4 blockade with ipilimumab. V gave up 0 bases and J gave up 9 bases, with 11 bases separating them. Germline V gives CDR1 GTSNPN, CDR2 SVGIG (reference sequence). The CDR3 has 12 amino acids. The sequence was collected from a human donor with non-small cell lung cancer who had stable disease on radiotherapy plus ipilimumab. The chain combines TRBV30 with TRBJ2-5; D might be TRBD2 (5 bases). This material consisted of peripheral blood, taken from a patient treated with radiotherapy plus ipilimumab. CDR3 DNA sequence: TGTGCCTGGAGTGTAGACCGGGATCCCCAGTACTTC. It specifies CAWSVDRDPQYF. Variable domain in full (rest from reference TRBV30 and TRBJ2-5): SQTIHQWPATLVQPVGSPLSLECTVEGTSNPNLYWYRQAAGRGLQLLFYSVGIGQISSEVPQNLSASRPQDRQFILSSKKLLLSDSGFYLCAWSVDRDPQYFGPGTRLLVL.